This T cell receptor (beta chain) appears in the sequencing data of a study of human T cells and chemical hapten exposure. Study-level information: The patients, most of them female, presented with alopecia areata, totalis or universalis.

TCRdb reanalysed the RACE reads using MiXCR and keeps one entry per CDR3 protein. Seen here are 340,000 or so distinct CDR3 sequences, around 7% observed once, and the top ten hold 8.4%. Study-level results: The formation of large CDR3 similarity clusters by expanded TCRs significantly exceeded that of controls.

Time point indicated: patch test 1, 2 weeks after DPC sensitization. Treatment here: therapeutic diphenylcyclopropenone sensitization with weekly scalp DPC. The CDR3 sequence is 16 residues long. Trimming removed 5 bases from V and 0 bases from J; junction bases left unmatched: 8. Germline CDR1 reads SGHRS; CDR2 reads YFSETQ. This clonotype was observed many times. Its antigen is still unknown. Sequences were derived from whole blood, sampled in connection with sensitization to the hapten diphenylcyclopropenone (DPC). The rearrangement joins TRBV5-1 to TRBJ2-5, with 9 bases aligning to TRBD2. The receptor's source is a woman aged 18-30 years with alopecia areata. Some clones in this sample may be carry-over from other donors' samples. The CDR3: CASRPLAGGDQETQYF. The DNA of the CDR3 is TGCGCCAGCAGGCCCCTGGCGGGGGGGGACCAAGAGACCCAGTACTTC.